Below are 21 T cell receptor beta chains sequenced from a single sample in a study of T cell repertoires in cytomegalovirus infection. No antigen has been identified for these receptors. MiXCR was run by TCRdb on the reads, yielding one entry per CDR3 protein. The table lists around 49,000 distinct CDR3 sequences, around 20% of them singletons. The input for sequencing was CD8+ T cells from cultured PBMCs, taken from culture after CMV antigen stimulation. The receptors derive from a human donor in good health (CMV status not recorded). Some clones in this sample may be carry-over from other donors' samples.

The V call is TRBV7-3, the J call TRBJ2-3; D is possibly TRBD2 (5 bases). Germline V CDR1 and CDR2: SGHTA, FQGTGA. With 11 bases removed from V and 6 bases from J, the gap between germline ends came to 12 bases. This CDR3 comprises 11 residues. The CDR3 coding sequence is TGTGCCTCCATCCGAGGGGATACGCAGTATTTT. It encodes CASIRGDTQYF.

This clonotype was seen more than once but under ten times. V gene TRBV15 combines with J gene TRBJ2-3; 8 bases fit TRBD1. This CDR3 contains 16 residues. V was pared by 4 bases and J by 5 bases, with 11 bases of the junction left unmatched. Germline values: CDR1 LNHNV, CDR2 YYDKDF (reference sequence). The CDR3 protein is CATSKSDRGPIDTQYF. CDR3 DNA: TGTGCCACCAGCAAATCCGACAGGGGACCTATAGATACGCAGTATTTT.

This sequence joins TRBV6-5 and TRBJ1-6; unclear D gene. This CDR3 has 17 residues. Between the trimmed V and J ends, which lost 4 bases and 0 bases, there was a span of 13 bases. Germline V gene sequence: CDR1 MNHEY, CDR2 SVGAGI. The CDR3 DNA follows: TGTGCCAGCAGTTTATTCCGGGATTACTCCTATAATTCACCCCTCCACTTT. Translation gives CASSLFRDYSYNSPLHF.

In this sample, this clonotype turned up a few times. The chain links TRBV9 to TRBJ2-2, with D uncertain. The V end lost 3 bases, the J end lost 5 bases, and 5 bases lay between the germline ends. The CDR3 has 12 residues. The germline V gene has CDR1 SGDLS and CDR2 YYNGEE. The CDR3 protein is CASSAGTGELFF. The CDR3 DNA reads TGTGCCAGCAGCGCCGGAACCGGGGAGCTGTTTTTT. The full variable domain, its missing parts supplied by reference TRBV9 and TRBJ2-2, is DSGVTQTPKHLITATGQRVTLRCSPRSGDLSVYWYQQSLDQGLQFLIQYYNGEERAKGNILERFSAQQFPDLHSELNLSSLELGDSALYFCASSAGTGELFFGEGSRLTVL.

The chain combines TRBV7-6 with TRBJ1-5; tentatively, D is TRBD1 (6 bases). The CDR3 consists of 16 residues. The V end lost 5 bases, the J end lost 0 bases, and 14 bases lay between the germline ends. Germline V gene lookup returns CDR1 SGHVS and CDR2 FNYEAQ. The CDR3 loop reads CASSTATGYSNQPQHF. The CDR3 region has the DNA TGTGCCAGCAGCACCGCGACAGGCTATAGCAATCAGCCCCAGCATTTT.

This chain joins TRBV6-5 and TRBJ2-7; 10 nucleotides align to TRBD1. CDR1 MNHEY and CDR2 SVGAGI come from the germline V gene. This CDR3 region has 15 residues. The V segment lost 5 bases and the J segment 2 bases; nucleotides outside the gene matches: 6. In nucleotides, the CDR3 is TGTGCCAGCAGTGCTGCGACAGGGGGCCCCTACGAGCAGTACTTC. Residues: CASSAATGGPYEQYF.

This clonotype has a handful of counts. In nucleotides, the CDR3 is TGTGCCAGCAGCCCTTCCGGGACAGGGGGGAACAATGAGCAGTTCTTC. Protein product: CASSPSGTGGNNEQFF. The chain combines TRBV9 with TRBJ2-1; 11 bases are a match to TRBD1. The CDR3 spans 16 residues. Germline CDR1 SGDLS, CDR2 YYNGEE. The J segment lost 5 bases and the V segment lost 4 bases, leaving 8 bases of the junction unmatched.

This clonotype turned up a few times. This rearrangement joins TRBV7-9 to TRBJ2-7; either TRBD1 or TRBD2 may fit D (5 bases each). Germline V CDR1 and CDR2: SEHNR, FQNEAQ (reference sequence). The CDR3 totals 14 residues. Trimming took 3 bases from V and 2 from J, leaving 11 bases between them. CDR3 sequence (DNA): TGTGCCAGCAGCTTCCCGCAGGGAGCCTACGAGCAGTACTTC. Its translation is CASSFPQGAYEQYF.

This clonotype was detected a few times. The rearrangement uses TRBV15 and TRBJ2-5; 11 bases agree with TRBD2. The germline V gene has CDR1 LNHNV and CDR2 YYDKDF (reference sequence). The CDR3 spans 16 residues. J gave up 7 bases and V 3 bases, and 10 bases lay outside the gene matches. The CDR3 coding sequence is TGTGCCACCAGCAGCGAACTAGCGGGAGAGAAGTGGACCCAGTACTTC. Amino acids: CATSSELAGEKWTQYF.

The chain carries TRBV12-3 or TRBV12-4 and TRBJ1-5; TRBD1 matches at 9 bases. Trimming took 4 bases from V and 4 from J; bases not matched to a gene: 2. This CDR3 has 14 amino acids. CDR3 nucleotide sequence: TGTGCCAGCAGTTATGGACAGGGGAATCAGCCCCAGCATTTT. Protein product: CASSYGQGNQPQHF.

This chain connects TRBV27 to TRBJ2-7; TRBD1 might be the D (5 bases). Trimming stripped 3 bases from V and 3 bases from J, with 12 bases between. CDR3 size: 14 residues. Germline assignment: CDR1 MNHEY and CDR2 SMNVEV (reference sequence). CDR3 loop: CASSFGRANYEQYF. DNA of the CDR3: TGTGCCAGCAGTTTTGGCAGGGCCAACTACGAGCAGTACTTC.

The rearrangement uses TRBV19 and TRBJ2-1; no definite D call. CDR1 is LNHDA, CDR2 SQIVND, per germline (reference sequence). CDR3 length equals 15 residues. Trimming took off 8 bases at V and 3 bases at J, with 17 bases between the two ends. The CDR3: CASSPGSLDYNEQFF. The CDR3, as DNA: TGTGCCAGTTCTCCTGGCTCTTTGGACTACAATGAGCAGTTCTTC.

The chain carries TRBV11-3 and TRBJ2-7, with 7 bases fitting TRBD1. V lost 5 bases, J lost 2 bases, and 3 bases stayed unmatched. The CDR3 is 13 amino acids. Germline lookup yields CDR1 SGHNT and CDR2 YENEEA. In nucleotides, the CDR3 is TGTGCCAGCAGCGGACAGGATACCTACGAGCAGTACTTC. It specifies CASSGQDTYEQYF.

This clonotype was seen ten or more times. This rearrangement joins TRBV4-1 to TRBJ2-3; D unclear. In germline, CDR1 is MGHRA, CDR2 YSYEKL. The V and J ends lost 1 base and 3 bases respectively, with 11 bases between them. This CDR3 is 15 amino acids long. This CDR3 reads CASSQVTDPTDTQYF. DNA for the CDR3: TGCGCCAGCAGCCAAGTAACGGATCCTACAGATACGCAGTATTTT.

This chain connects TRBV6-8 to TRBJ2-7, with D perhaps matching TRBD2 (6 bases). Deletions cut 8 bases from V and 4 bases from J, with 12 bases between. The CDR3 totals 12 residues. Germline CDR1 and CDR2: MNHGY and SAAAGT. The DNA for the CDR3 is TGTGCCAGCCTCATGCGGGGATACGAGCAGTACTTC. It is translated as CASLMRGYEQYF.

The rearrangement uses TRBV20-1 and TRBJ2-5; TRBD1 aligns across 9 bases. The CDR3 consists of 13 residues. The J segment lost 5 bases and the V segment lost 1 base, leaving 2 bases of the junction unmatched. Germline CDR1 and CDR2: DFQATT and SNEGSKA (reference sequence). The DNA of the CDR3 is TGCAGTGCTAGAGGACAGGGGGAGGAGACCCAGTACTTC. Amino acids: CSARGQGEETQYF.

V gene TRBV6-1 combines with J gene TRBJ1-1; a possible D gene is TRBD1 (6 bases). V was pared by 6 bases and J by 3 bases, with 14 bases between. The CDR3 runs to 14 residues. Germline V gene data show CDR1 as MNHNS and CDR2 as SASEGT. The CDR3 loop reads CASRSRGGHTEAFF. The CDR3 DNA sequence: TGTGCCAGCAGGTCAAGGGGGGGACACACTGAAGCTTTCTTT.

In its sample, this clonotype ranks as large (0.1 to 1%). V usage is TRBV6-2 or TRBV6-3 and J usage is TRBJ1-1; D remains unclear. This CDR3 is built from 11 residues. In germline, CDR1 is MNHEY, CDR2 SVGEGT. Trimming pared 5 bases from V and 1 base from J, leaving 2 bases between. The CDR3 sequence is CASSPNTEAFF. CDR3 sequence (DNA): TGTGCCAGCAGTCCGAACACTGAAGCTTTCTTT.

The V gene is TRBV27, the J gene TRBJ2-1; 7 positions agree with TRBD1. Germline V gene lookup returns CDR1 MNHEY and CDR2 SMNVEV (reference sequence). The CDR3 length is 15 residues. The V segment lost 0 bases and the J segment 3 bases; nucleotides outside the gene matches: 2. This CDR3 reads CASSLSPGGYNEQFF. Written as DNA, the CDR3 is TGTGCCAGCAGTTTATCACCAGGGGGCTACAATGAGCAGTTCTTC.

This clonotype was seen more than once but under ten times. The chain recombines TRBV7-2 with TRBJ2-7; tentatively, D is TRBD2 (5 bases). Germline V gene sequence: CDR1 SGHTA, CDR2 FQGNSA. Trimming removed 4 bases at V and 7 bases at J, with 14 bases between. The CDR3 sequence is 13 residues long. CDR3 residues: CASSWVPEREQYF. The CDR3 DNA sequence: TGTGCCAGCAGCTGGGTCCCTGAGCGGGAGCAGTACTTC. Full variable domain (rest looked up from reference TRBV7-2 and TRBJ2-7): GAGVSQSPSNKVTEKGKDVELRCDPISGHTALYWYRQSLGQGLEFLIYFQGNSAPDKSGLPSDRFSAERTGGSVSTLTIQRTQQEDSAVYLCASSWVPEREQYFGPGTRLTVT.

This clonotype was seen only a few times. The chain couples TRBV6-4 to TRBJ1-4, with D hard to call. There are 14 residues in the CDR3. V dropped 6 bases and J dropped 7 bases, with 15 bases sitting between them. Germline-derived CDR1 and CDR2 are MRHNA and SNTAGT. The CDR3 spells CASRDDDAGEKLFF. The CDR3 bases are TGTGCCAGCAGGGACGACGACGCGGGTGAAAAACTGTTTTTT.